The present entry profiles one T cell receptor beta chain with its context. This entry is derived from a study of cytomegalovirus exposure and HLA in healthy donors. The germline V gene encodes CDR1 MNHNS and CDR2 SASEGT. V lost 4 bases and J lost 6, with 12 bases in between. This CDR3 is 14 amino acids long. PCR used 60 Vbeta primers and 13 Jbeta primers. Generated by immunoSEQ multiplex PCR, the TCRdb table keeps only in-frame clones and is missing some. The table shows 95,000 to 100,000 clones, with around three quarters occurring only once. This receptor was identified in a man aged 35 to 55 in good health and CMV-seronegative. Material: PBMCs. The chain links TRBV6-1 to TRBJ1-4, with no clear D. The CDR3 loop is CASSAGSADEKLFF. CDR3 coding DNA: TGTGCCAGCAGTGCTGGAAGCGCGGATGAAAAACTGTTTTTT.